A single T cell receptor (beta chain) is shown here with its context. What antigen it recognizes has not been identified. No base qualities exist here, and no much larger clone lies one base off it. The sample is drawn from a study of shared clonotypes between healthy human individuals (dated by TCRdb to 2018 to 2020). About the full investigation: Two women and a few men aged 18 to 49 years were included in the cohort. For each donor, three plates each were used for CD4 naive and CD4 memory, two plates were used for CD8 naive, and one plate was used for CD8 memory. To increase sequencing depth and limit assay-specific biases, different laboratories used diverse techniques to prepare libraries and sequence TCR repertoires. The study deeply sequenced blood TCR repertoires of about 5 healthy adults to estimate repertoire size and the extent of clonotype sharing between individuals. Per donor, leukapheresis produced somewhere between about 0.8 and 9.5 billion PBMCs. Broader findings and caveats from the paper: Compared with non-shared clonotypes, the clonotypes found in all four sorted-subset donors had higher generation probabilities. Sampling was restricted to blood, and TCR repertoires in tissues likely differ from the TCR repertoires found in blood. Because the study included only a small number of donors, the genetic and exposure-history diversity represented was limited. Based on pairwise subsampling, the degree of clonotype sharing among donors was expected to be affected by sequencing depth. When a few donors were compared, the shared fraction of clonotypes was about 5.4% for naive CD4, 3.5% for naive CD8, more than 2% for memory CD4, and around 0.4% for memory CD8. Larger estimated clonotype richness was generally found for naive subsets than for memory subsets. Even with the large sequencing depth, rarefaction of the sorted-subset datasets indicated that sequencing was incomplete.

Trimming removed 1 base from V and 3 bases from J, leaving 15 bases between the germline ends. CDR3 length: 16 amino acids, cysteine to phenylalanine. CDR3 DNA only is kept here, 48 bases in frame from base 1. The germline V gene specifies LGHNA as CDR1 and YSLEER as CDR2. The donors were healthy, HIV-negative adults with no recently reported acute infections or vaccinations. All donors were Caucasian adults living in Nashville, Tennessee, USA. CD8 memory samples consisted of magnetically selected CD45RO+ cells combined with CCR7-negative CD45RA+ effector memory (TemRA) cells. Blood was collected by leukapheresis, and PBMCs were isolated by Ficoll-Histopaque density gradient centrifugation and then cryopreserved in liquid nitrogen vapor phase. Analytical flow cytometry was used to check the purity and quantity of every magnetically sorted T cell population. Genomic DNA was isolated from every sorted fraction and measured by UV absorbance on a Nanodrop 2000c.

Using the deep immunoSEQ assay, multiplex PCR amplified TCR CDR3 regions from genomic DNA. Extracted genomic DNA from each cell subset was spread evenly across all wells of several immunoSEQ 96-well plates, with each plate serving as a replicate. For sorted subsets, about 220 ng of genomic DNA, equivalent to roughly 30,000 T cell genomes, went into each replicate PCR. The purified libraries were quantified using a Qubit 3.0 fluorometer, sized with a Bioanalyzer 2100, and then quantified again using the KAPA Library Quantification kit. Each immunoSEQ 96-well plate was sequenced on its own single-read 150-cycle Illumina NextSeq 550 flow cell. In the paper's pipeline: Because the immunoSEQ output included only junctional sequences and no quality scores, the filtering could not be the same as the filtering used for full-length reads. To assign V/J genes and CDR3, sequences were annotated using PyIR, a Python wrapper for IgBLAST v1.9, with IMGT germline references. Reads with weak V/J assignments (E-value above 1e-6), missing CDR3, stop codons, out-of-frame junctions, or ambiguous translated residues were removed. V3J clonotypes were defined by identical inferred V gene, J gene, and CDR3 amino acid sequence. To compute the percentage overlap between repertoires, the number of shared unique clonotypes was divided by the size of the smaller repertoire. Richness of each repertoire was evaluated using RTK rarefaction, the Chao1 estimator, and Recon v2.1 estimates of unobserved clonotypes. Generation probabilities for all TCRbeta clonotypes obtained by the gDNA method from a handful of donors were computed using OLGA. TCRdb limited this immuneACCESS table to in-frame rearrangements with V and J called. A share of clones is missing; checked studies link under half to unresolved V genes, and the rest is unexplained. V and J calls and clone size follow that table, whereas D and trimming were derived from the DNA. This sample lists about 690,000 clones; about 92% were detected once. The ten largest clonotypes hold 30% to 35% of the sample.

Sequenced sample: memory CD8+ T cells from PBMCs. The sample's cell subset or site, from its label and the paper: CD45RO+ cells pooled with CCR7-negative TemRA cells. The receptor comes from a man aged 18 to 30 in good health. Some clones in this sample may be carry-over from other donors' samples. The V and J genes are TRBV4-3 and TRBJ2-5; the D gene lacks a confident call. The DNA sequence follows: TGCGCCAGCAGCCAAGGAATCAGTGGTGGGGAAGAGACCCAGTACTTC. Its protein reads: CASSQGISGGEETQYF.